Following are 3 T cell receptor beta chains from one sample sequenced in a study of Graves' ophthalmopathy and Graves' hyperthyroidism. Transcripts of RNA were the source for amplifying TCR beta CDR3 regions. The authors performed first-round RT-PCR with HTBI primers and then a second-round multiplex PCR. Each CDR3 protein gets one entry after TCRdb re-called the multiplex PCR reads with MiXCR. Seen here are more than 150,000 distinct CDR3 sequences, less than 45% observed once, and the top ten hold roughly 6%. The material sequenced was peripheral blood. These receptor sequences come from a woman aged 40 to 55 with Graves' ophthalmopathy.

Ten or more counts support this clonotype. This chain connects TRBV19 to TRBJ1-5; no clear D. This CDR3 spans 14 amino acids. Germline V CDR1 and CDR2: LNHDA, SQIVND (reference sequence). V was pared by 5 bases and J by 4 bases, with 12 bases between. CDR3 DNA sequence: TGTGCCAGTAGTCGGACGGCTGGGAATCAGCCCCAGCATTTT. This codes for CASSRTAGNQPQHF.

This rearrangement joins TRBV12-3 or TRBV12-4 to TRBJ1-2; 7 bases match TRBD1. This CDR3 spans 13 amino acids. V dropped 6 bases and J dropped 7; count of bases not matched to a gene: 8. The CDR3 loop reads CASSSDRVPGYTF. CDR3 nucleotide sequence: TGTGCCAGCAGCTCCGACAGGGTCCCTGGCTACACCTTC.

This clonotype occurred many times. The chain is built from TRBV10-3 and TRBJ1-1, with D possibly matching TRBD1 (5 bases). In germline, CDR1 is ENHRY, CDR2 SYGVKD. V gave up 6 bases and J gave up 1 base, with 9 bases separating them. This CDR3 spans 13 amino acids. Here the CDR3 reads CAIRDTRNTEAFF. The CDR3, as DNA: TGTGCCATCAGGGACACCCGGAACACTGAAGCTTTCTTT.